Each of the 30 T cell receptor beta chains below was sequenced from the same sample in a study of blood T cell repertoires in COVID-19. This table comes from immunoSEQ multiplex PCR, and its TCRdb copy is limited to in-frame clones, with some not included. The data contain 200,000 to 250,000 clones, about 90% of them singletons. Sequenced sample: PBMCs or T cells enriched from blood (not recorded which). The receptors come from a young woman who had been exposed to COVID-19.

The V gene is TRBV28, the J gene TRBJ2-1; 8 nucleotides align to TRBD2. The V and J ends lost 5 bases and 9 bases, in that order; junction bases with no gene match: 6. This CDR3 spans 13 amino acids. CDR1 is MDHEN and CDR2 is SYDVKM in the germline V gene. CDR3 sequence reads: CASSTTGGIEQFF. The CDR3 coding sequence is TGTGCCAGCAGTACCACGGGGGGGATTGAGCAGTTCTTC.

The gene calls are TRBV10-3 and TRBJ1-1; D not certain. The CDR3 extends over 14 amino acids. The germline V gene has CDR1 ENHRY and CDR2 SYGVKD. V was shortened by 0 bases and J by 1 base, with 6 bases between the two germline ends. CDR3 protein: CAISESAENTEAFF. The CDR3 DNA reads TGTGCCATCAGTGAGTCTGCGGAGAACACTGAAGCTTTCTTT.

This sequence joins TRBV3-1 (or the pseudogene TRBV3-2) and TRBJ2-3, with a possible D match to TRBD1 (6 bases). The CDR3 loop spans 16 amino acids. Trimming removed 2 bases from V and 1 base from J, with 13 bases in between. From germline, CDR1 is LGHDT and CDR2 YNNKEL (reference sequence). The CDR3 here is CASSQRTARGTDTQYF. The CDR3, as DNA: TGTGCCAGCAGCCAACGGACAGCCCGAGGCACAGATACGCAGTATTTT.

The chain is built from TRBV25-1 and TRBJ1-3; TRBD1 matches 7 bases. Germline CDR1 MGHDK, CDR2 SYGVNS. This CDR3 is built from 15 residues. The junction had 2 bases not matched to a gene; V was cut back by 1 base and J by 2 bases. The CDR3 sequence is CASSELTGAGNTIYF. CDR3 in DNA: TGTGCCAGCAGTGAATTAACAGGGGCTGGAAACACCATATATTTT.

The chain has TRBV7-9 and TRBJ2-3; tentative D call: TRBD2 (5 bases). Germline lookup yields CDR1 SEHNR and CDR2 FQNEAQ (reference sequence). The V end was cut by 1 base, the J end by 4 bases, with 15 bases between. This CDR3 spans 16 amino acids. CDR3: CASSLEPAVGADTQYF. The CDR3 DNA reads as TGTGCCAGCAGCTTAGAGCCAGCGGTGGGCGCAGATACGCAGTATTTT.

In DNA, the CDR3 is TGCGCCAGCCAAGGAGTCGTGTCGAACACCGGGGAGCTGTTTTTT. It specifies CASQGVVSNTGELFF. The chain is built from TRBV5-1 and TRBJ2-2; D not certain. The CDR3 runs 15 residues. CDR1 SGHRS and CDR2 YFSETQ come from the germline V gene. V lost 7 bases and J 0 bases, leaving 13 bases between the germline ends.

This clone was detected a few times. The genes are TRBV2 and TRBJ1-6; TRBD1 aligns across 9 bases. The trim removed 4 bases at V and 10 bases at J, leaving 14 bases unmatched. The CDR3 extends over 17 amino acids. The V gene's germline CDR1 is SNHLY and CDR2 FYNNEI. The CDR3 protein is CASSALQGARIGSPLHF. The CDR3 bases are TGTGCCAGCAGTGCTCTACAGGGGGCGAGAATCGGCTCACCCCTCCACTTT. Complete variable domain (other parts from reference TRBV2 and TRBJ1-6): EPEVTQTPSHQVTQMGQEVILRCVPISNHLYFYWYRQILGQKVEFLVSFYNNEISEKSEIFDDQFSVERPDGSNFTLKIRSTKLEDSAMYFCASSALQGARIGSPLHFGNGTRLTVT.

This clone was counted a few times. The V and J genes are TRBV20-1 and TRBJ1-5; 7 nucleotides agree with TRBD1. Trimming took 3 bases from V and 1 from J; bases not matched to a gene: 6. The CDR3 extends over 15 amino acids. Germline V gene lookup returns CDR1 DFQATT and CDR2 SNEGSKA (reference sequence). CDR3 DNA: TGCAGTGCTAGTCTAGGGGGCGGAAGCAATCAGCCCCAGCATTTT. Its translation is CSASLGGGSNQPQHF.

The chain has TRBV5-4 and TRBJ2-7; 11 bases are a match to TRBD2. J was trimmed by 4 bases and V by 2 bases; bases with no gene match: 14. CDR1 is SGHNT and CDR2 is YYREEE in the germline V gene (reference sequence). CDR3 length: 18 residues. The CDR3 loop is CASSLHSGTSGTHYEQYF. The DNA of the CDR3 is TGTGCCAGCAGCTTACATTCCGGGACTAGCGGAACCCATTACGAGCAGTACTTC. Combining the CDR3 with reference TRBV5-4 and TRBJ2-7 gives the whole variable domain ETGVTQSPTHLIKTRGQQVTLRCSSQSGHNTVSWYQQALGQGPQFIFQYYREEENGRGNFPPRFSGLQFPNYSSELNVNALELDDSALYLCASSLHSGTSGTHYEQYFGPGTRLTVT.

This rearrangement joins TRBV29-1 to TRBJ2-5; 9 nucleotides align to TRBD1. The CDR3 sequence is 14 residues long. Trimming cost V 4 bases and J 5 bases; bases outside gene matches: 8. From germline, CDR1 is SQVTM and CDR2 ANQGSEA. CDR3 DNA: TGCAGCGTTGCGAACAGGGGGCTGGTGGAGACCCAGTACTTC. Translation gives CSVANRGLVETQYF.

The chain links TRBV6-2 or TRBV6-3 to TRBJ2-1, with 13 positions matching TRBD2. This CDR3 has 18 residues. Germline assignment: CDR1 MNHEY and CDR2 SVGEGT. Trimming cost V 5 bases and J 3 bases; bases outside gene matches: 10. CDR3 in amino acids: CASSPQTSGRAHYNEQFF. The CDR3 DNA reads as TGTGCCAGCAGTCCCCAAACTAGCGGGAGGGCGCACTACAATGAGCAGTTCTTC.

The chain combines TRBV10-3 with TRBJ2-7, with 11 bases that match TRBD2. Germline-derived CDR1 and CDR2 are ENHRY and SYGVKD. V lost 4 bases and J lost 4; bases outside the gene matches: 12. The CDR3 has 17 residues. CDR3 nucleotides: TGTGCCATCAGTGGGGGGATACTAGCGGGAGCGATATACGAGCAGTACTTC. Its protein is CAISGGILAGAIYEQYF.

This chain connects TRBV5-4 to TRBJ1-6, with D tentatively TRBD1 (5 bases). Trimming took 4 bases from V and 5 from J, leaving 7 bases between them. The CDR3 runs 13 residues. In germline, CDR1 is SGHNT, CDR2 YYREEE (reference sequence). CDR3 nucleotide sequence: TGTGCCAGCAGCCTGGACAATAATTCACCCCTCCACTTT. It specifies CASSLDNNSPLHF.

The V gene is TRBV12-3 or TRBV12-4, the J gene TRBJ1-1; D remains ambiguous. This CDR3 region has 13 residues. V dropped 4 bases and J dropped 4 bases, with 10 bases sitting between them. The CDR3 region is CASSSQALTEAFF. The CDR3 DNA sequence: TGTGCCAGCAGTTCCCAAGCCCTCACTGAAGCTTTCTTT.

V is TRBV9 and J is TRBJ1-2; TRBD1 might be the D (5 bases). Looked up from germline, CDR1 is SGDLS and CDR2 is YYNGEE. The CDR3 runs to 14 residues. V lost 4 bases, J lost 5 bases, and 15 bases lay in between. As DNA, the CDR3 is TGTGCCAGCAGCCCGTCTCCAGGGTTTTATGGCTACACCTTC. Residues: CASSPSPGFYGYTF.

Details on this clone: This specimen includes other DNA sequences encoding the same CDR3. This chain connects TRBV9 to TRBJ1-1, with D perhaps TRBD1 (5 bases). The CDR3 runs to 14 residues. Trimming took off 0 bases at V and 0 bases at J, with 6 bases between the two ends. The germline V gene encodes CDR1 SGDLS and CDR2 YYNGEE. Written as DNA, the CDR3 is TGTGCCAGCAGCGTAGGACAGCTGAACACTGAAGCTTTCTTT. Its protein is CASSVGQLNTEAFF. Full variable domain (missing parts from reference TRBV9 and TRBJ1-1): DSGVTQTPKHLITATGQRVTLRCSPRSGDLSVYWYQQSLDQGLQFLIQYYNGEERAKGNILERFSAQQFPDLHSELNLSSLELGDSALYFCASSVGQLNTEAFFGQGTRLTVV.

V usage is TRBV18 and J usage is TRBJ2-7; D is perhaps TRBD1 (6 bases). Germline assignment: CDR1 KGHSH and CDR2 LQKENI. Between the trimmed V and J ends, which lost 3 bases and 0 bases, there was a span of 12 bases. This CDR3 region has 15 residues. CDR3: CASSPFQGGSYEQYF. In DNA form, the CDR3 reads TGTGCCAGCTCACCTTTCCAAGGGGGCTCCTACGAGCAGTACTTC.

V gene TRBV3-1 (or the pseudogene TRBV3-2) combines with J gene TRBJ2-7; TRBD2 matches 10 bases. The V gene end was trimmed by 3 bases and the J gene end by 1 base; junction bases not matched to a gene: 12. The CDR3 spans 18 residues. CDR1 and CDR2 (germline): LGHDT, YNNKEL (reference sequence). The CDR3 DNA is TGTGCCAGCAGCCAGTCACCCCCGTGGGGACTAGCGTCCTACGAGCAGTACTTC. Amino acids: CASSQSPPWGLASYEQYF.

V gene TRBV27 combines with J gene TRBJ1-2; 7 positions match TRBD1. The trim removed 8 bases at V and 4 bases at J, leaving 10 bases unmatched. Germline V gene lookup returns CDR1 MNHEY and CDR2 SMNVEV (reference sequence). The CDR3 contains 14 residues. CDR3 nucleotides: TGTGCCAGCCGCAAAGGGGGCGCCGGCTATGGCTACACCTTC. Residues: CASRKGGAGYGYTF.

The J gene is TRBJ1-6, the V gene TRBV30; D is undetermined. Germline V gene data show CDR1 as GTSNPN and CDR2 as SVGIG (reference sequence). The CDR3 covers 13 residues. V dropped 1 base and J dropped 5 bases, with 6 bases sitting between them. CDR3 loop: CAWSGLNNSPLHF. In nucleotides, the CDR3 is TGTGCCTGGAGTGGACTGAATAATTCACCCCTCCACTTT.

The chain carries TRBV5-1 and TRBJ2-1; D remains unclear. This CDR3 is 15 amino acids long. Trimming removed 4 bases from V and 8 bases from J, with 19 bases in between. The V gene's germline CDR1 is SGHRS and CDR2 YFSETQ. CDR3 DNA sequence: TGCGCCAGCAGCCATTCCGGTCGTGGTGCTGATGAGCAGTTCTTC. This codes for CASSHSGRGADEQFF. The variable domain in full, completed from reference TRBV5-1 and TRBJ2-1, reads KAGVTQTPRYLIKTRGQQVTLSCSPISGHRSVSWYQQTPGQGLQFLFEYFSETQRNKGNFPGRFSGRQFSNSRSEMNVSTLELGDSALYLCASSHSGRGADEQFFGPGTRLTVL.

The V and J genes are TRBV6-5 and TRBJ1-2; 8 positions match TRBD1. Per germline, CDR1 MNHEY and CDR2 SVGAGI. V shed 6 bases, J shed 8 bases, and the junction held 8 bases outside the gene matches. This CDR3 is 13 amino acids long. DNA of the CDR3: TGTGCCAGCAGATGGACAGGGAGGTACGGCTACACCTTC. Protein sequence: CASRWTGRYGYTF.

The genes are TRBV12-1 and TRBJ2-5; TRBD1 was called by the table and not checked on the DNA. TRBV12-1 is reported as a pseudogene. The CDR3 totals 17 residues. The CDR3 DNA is TGTGCCAGCAGCTTTGCCTGGACAGGGAAGTACCAAGAGACCCAGTACTTC. This sequence encodes CASSFAWTGKYQETQYF.

The rearrangement links TRBV6-5 to TRBJ1-2; the match to TRBD1 covers 8 bases. V dropped 10 bases and J dropped 8; count of bases not matched to a gene: 12. CDR1 MNHEY and CDR2 SVGAGI come from the germline V gene. The CDR3 length is 13 residues. The CDR3: CATLDRARGGYTF. Here the CDR3 DNA reads TGTGCCACCTTGGACAGGGCCCGAGGGGGCTACACCTTC.

The V and J genes are TRBV5-6 and TRBJ1-4, with 9 bases identical to TRBD1. V gave up 4 bases and J gave up 8 bases; unmatched junction bases: 9. The V gene's germline CDR1 is SGHDT and CDR2 YYEEEE. The CDR3 is 15 residues long. This CDR3 is CASSKGTGRDEKLFF. Written as DNA, the CDR3 is TGTGCCAGCAGCAAAGGGACAGGGAGGGACGAAAAACTGTTTTTT. Together with reference TRBV5-6 and TRBJ1-4, the CDR3 gives the full variable domain: DAGVTQSPTHLIKTRGQQVTLRCSPKSGHDTVSWYQQALGQGPQFIFQYYEEEERQRGNFPDRFSGHQFPNYSSELNVNALLLGDSALYLCASSKGTGRDEKLFFGSGTQLSVL.

The chain joins TRBV7-9 to TRBJ1-1, with D perhaps matching TRBD1 (6 bases). The CDR3 covers 14 residues. The V end lost 3 bases, the J end lost 3 bases, and 11 bases lay between the germline ends. Germline V gives CDR1 SEHNR, CDR2 FQNEAQ (reference sequence). The CDR3 DNA reads TGTGCCAGCAGCTTTCAGGGGACCTACACTGAAGCTTTCTTT. It codes for CASSFQGTYTEAFF.

The rearrangement links TRBV2 to TRBJ1-1, with unresolved D. The CDR3 extends over 16 amino acids. Germline V gene sequence: CDR1 SNHLY, CDR2 FYNNEI. V lost 3 bases, J lost 2 bases, and 16 bases lay in between. The CDR3 coding sequence is TGTGCCAGCAGTGATTTGTCGTACGGGATTAACACTGAAGCTTTCTTT. Protein: CASSDLSYGINTEAFF.

This clone was detected once. This chain uses TRBV9 with TRBJ2-1; 8 nucleotides align to TRBD1. CDR3 length equals 15 residues. The ends lost 3 bases at V and 5 bases at J; junction bases unmatched: 7. Germline CDR1 is SGDLS and CDR2 is YYNGEE. The CDR3, as DNA: TGTGCCAGCAGCGAAACAGGGGGTGGTCACAATGAGCAGTTCTTC. Translating it yields CASSETGGGHNEQFF. Together with reference TRBV9 and TRBJ2-1, the CDR3 gives the full variable domain: DSGVTQTPKHLITATGQRVTLRCSPRSGDLSVYWYQQSLDQGLQFLIQYYNGEERAKGNILERFSAQQFPDLHSELNLSSLELGDSALYFCASSETGGGHNEQFFGPGTRLTVL.

The chain has TRBV11-2 and TRBJ2-7; the D gene is possibly TRBD2 (6 bases). Trimming stripped 5 bases from V and 3 bases from J, with 11 bases between. The CDR3 runs to 13 residues. From germline, CDR1 is SGHAT and CDR2 FQNNGV. The CDR3 protein is CASSTPGVYEQYF. DNA of the CDR3: TGTGCCAGCAGCACCCCGGGGGTCTACGAGCAGTACTTC.

The chain combines TRBV7-2 with TRBJ2-7; D perhaps matches TRBD1 (5 bases). Germline loops: CDR1 SGHTA, CDR2 FQGNSA. This CDR3 spans 16 amino acids. V was cut by 1 base and J by 3 bases, with 16 bases left in between. The CDR3, as DNA: TGTGCCAGCAGCTTAGTACCAGGGCCCGAATTCTACGAGCAGTACTTC. Its protein product is CASSLVPGPEFYEQYF. Full variable domain (remainder filled in from reference TRBV7-2 and TRBJ2-7): GAGVSQSPSNKVTEKGKDVELRCDPISGHTALYWYRQSLGQGLEFLIYFQGNSAPDKSGLPSDRFSAERTGGSVSTLTIQRTQQEDSAVYLCASSLVPGPEFYEQYFGPGTRLTVT.